The next 21 T cell receptor beta chains were all read from a single sample in a study of early T cells in non-severe SARS-CoV-2 infection. In TCRdb, the 5' RACE reads were re-called with MiXCR into one record per CDR3 protein. Among tens of thousands of distinct CDR3 sequences listed, around 6.1% were seen once. The source was whole blood, collected at baseline. The receptors shown here come from an adult who was a healthcare worker with PCR-confirmed SARS-CoV-2 infection or an uninfected control (not recorded which).

The gene calls are TRBV12-5 and TRBJ2-5; D is possibly TRBD1 (6 bases). Germline CDR1 LGHNT, CDR2 FRNRAP. Trimming pared 1 base from V and 2 bases from J, leaving 8 bases between. CDR3 length: 14 residues. CDR3 bases: TGTGCTAGTGGTTTGGGGACAGCGCAAGAGACCCAGTACTTC. Protein product: CASGLGTAQETQYF.

This clonotype was picked up a small number of times. This rearrangement joins TRBV27 to TRBJ1-6; TRBD1 agrees at 7 bases. CDR1 and CDR2 from the germline V gene are MNHEY and SMNVEV (reference sequence). Unmatched junction bases numbered 10, after V lost 2 bases and J lost 9 bases. This CDR3 comprises 16 residues. The CDR3 region has the DNA TGTGCCAGCAGTTTAATTGGGACAGCCGGGAGTTCACCCCTCCACTTT. Protein sequence: CASSLIGTAGSSPLHF.

This clonotype was recorded a few times. The chain joins TRBV5-1 to TRBJ2-3; 14 bases align to TRBD2. V was pared by 2 bases and J by 2 bases, with 7 bases of the junction left unmatched. Germline values: CDR1 SGHRS, CDR2 YFSETQ. The CDR3 runs to 18 residues. CDR3 coding DNA: TGCGCCAGCAGCTTCGGGACTAGCGGGAGTGGGACCACAGATACGCAGTATTTT. This gives the protein CASSFGTSGSGTTDTQYF.

The sample holds one count of this clonotype. J is TRBJ2-3 and V is TRBV11-2; 8 nucleotides agree with TRBD2. CDR1 and CDR2 (germline): SGHAT, FQNNGV. CDR3 length: 12 amino acids. With 4 bases clipped from V and 11 bases from J, the junction kept 5 bases outside the gene matches. CDR3 amino acids: CASSSQRGRQYF. In nucleotides, the CDR3 is TGTGCCAGCAGCTCCCAGCGGGGGAGGCAGTATTTT.

The chain has TRBV20-1 and TRBJ2-7, with D tentatively TRBD2 (6 bases). CDR1 is DFQATT, CDR2 SNEGSKA, per germline (reference sequence). The CDR3 contains 14 residues. V gave up 5 bases and J gave up 2 bases, with 16 bases separating them. CDR3: CSAGPPGLAYEQYF. In DNA, the CDR3 is TGCAGTGCTGGTCCCCCGGGACTTGCCTACGAGCAGTACTTC.

This clonotype came up many times. The CDR3 DNA reads TGTGCCAGCAGTGAAGACGGTAGCGGGGGGCTCCTAAACACCGGGGAGCTGTTTTTT. Translated: CASSEDGSGGLLNTGELFF. The chain is built from TRBV2 and TRBJ2-2, with TRBD2 identical over 10 bases. CDR1 and CDR2 from the germline V gene are SNHLY and FYNNEI. After removal of 1 base from V and 2 bases from J, the junction contained 10 bases not matched to a gene. The CDR3 is made up of 19 amino acids.

This clonotype has ten or more counts. The genes are TRBV27 and TRBJ2-2; 7 bases line up with TRBD1. V gave up 3 bases and J gave up 5 bases; unmatched junction bases: 12. From germline, CDR1 is MNHEY and CDR2 SMNVEV (reference sequence). This CDR3 contains 17 residues. The CDR3 region has the DNA TGTGCCAGCAGTTTTAGCCCGGGACAGCCGTATACCGGGGAGCTGTTTTTT. Protein product: CASSFSPGQPYTGELFF.

This clonotype was counted many times. The rearrangement joins TRBV7-2 to TRBJ2-3; unclear D gene. The CDR3 spans 12 residues. Germline assignment: CDR1 SGHTA and CDR2 FQGNSA. The V end was cut by 3 bases, the J end by 4 bases, with 5 bases between. As DNA, the CDR3 is TGTGCCAGCAGCTTGTTAGCAGATACGCAGTATTTT. It encodes CASSLLADTQYF.

This clonotype was seen ten or more times. This chain links TRBV3-1 with TRBJ2-3; no clear D gene. V lost 4 bases, J lost 1 base, and 6 bases lay in between. CDR1 is LGHDT, CDR2 YNNKEL, per germline (reference sequence). The CDR3 length is 13 residues. The CDR3 DNA sequence: TGTGCCAGCAGCCCCCGAGGCACAGATACGCAGTATTTT. This codes for CASSPRGTDTQYF.

This clonotype was observed many times. CDR3 bases: TGTGCCTGGAGTAGGGGGACCCTAAAGAGCGAGCAGTACTTC. Translated: CAWSRGTLKSEQYF. V gene TRBV30 combines with J gene TRBJ2-7; possibly TRBD1 for D (6 bases). V shed 2 bases and J shed 6 bases, with 17 bases lying between them. CDR3 length: 14 amino acids. Per germline, CDR1 GTSNPN and CDR2 SVGIG (reference sequence).

The chain uses TRBV4-3 and TRBJ2-3; 7 bases are a match to TRBD2. Germline V gene data show CDR1 as LGHNA and CDR2 as YSLEER. This CDR3 contains 19 residues. With V trimmed by 2 bases and J by 2 bases, 16 bases remained unmatched. CDR3 residues: CASSQFPAGPTTFTDTQYF. CDR3 DNA: TGCGCCAGCAGCCAATTTCCAGCGGGGCCCACCACCTTCACAGATACGCAGTATTTT.

This clonotype was seen a handful of times. The J gene is TRBJ2-3, the V gene TRBV5-6; D unclear. Per germline, CDR1 SGHDT and CDR2 YYEEEE. The CDR3 has 16 residues. V was clipped by 5 bases and J by 0 bases, with 16 bases between them. Here the CDR3 reads CASRRQSARSTDTQYF. For the CDR3, the DNA is TGTGCCAGCAGACGTCAAAGCGCTCGAAGCACAGATACGCAGTATTTT. Full variable domain (outside the CDR3, taken from reference TRBV5-6 and TRBJ2-3): DAGVTQSPTHLIKTRGQQVTLRCSPKSGHDTVSWYQQALGQGPQFIFQYYEEEERQRGNFPDRFSGHQFPNYSSELNVNALLLGDSALYLCASRRQSARSTDTQYFGPGTRLTVL.

This clonotype has at least ten counts. The chain couples TRBV20-1 to TRBJ2-6; 7 bases fit TRBD1. V lost 2 bases and J lost 0; bases outside the gene matches: 10. The CDR3 runs to 18 residues. Germline V gene data show CDR1 as DFQATT and CDR2 as SNEGSKA (reference sequence). CDR3 DNA: TGCAGTGCTAGATCACCGGGACAGCCGATCTCTGGGGCCAACGTCCTGACTTTC. Translation gives CSARSPGQPISGANVLTF.

This clonotype has a handful of counts. The genes are TRBV5-5 and TRBJ2-2; 9 positions match TRBD2. Germline V CDR1 and CDR2: SGHKS, YYEKEE (reference sequence). The length of the CDR3 is 15 residues. V gave up 4 bases and J gave up 3 bases; unmatched junction bases: 4. CDR3 DNA sequence: TGTGCCAGCAGCCGCCGACTAGCGGACACCGGGGAGCTGTTTTTT. Protein product: CASSRRLADTGELFF.

There are many counts of this clonotype. This chain links TRBV20-1 with TRBJ2-5, with 8 nucleotides matching TRBD2. CDR3 length equals 13 residues. CDR1 is DFQATT, CDR2 SNEGSKA, per germline (reference sequence). The CDR3 is CSRAGGVIETQYF. DNA of the CDR3: TGCAGCCGGGCGGGGGGAGTTATCGAGACCCAGTACTTC.

This clonotype has only a few counts. The rearrangement links TRBV4-1 to TRBJ2-7; no firm D call. The length of the CDR3 is 13 residues. Trimming removed 4 bases from V and 6 bases from J, with 13 bases in between. The germline V gene has CDR1 MGHRA and CDR2 YSYEKL. CDR3 in DNA: TGCGCCAGCAGCCCCTTAGACGGGCTCGAGCAGTACTTC. This translates into CASSPLDGLEQYF.

This clonotype was recorded a few times. The V and J genes are TRBV20-1 and TRBJ2-7, with D possibly TRBD1 on 6 matching bases. Germline-derived CDR1 and CDR2 are DFQATT and SNEGSKA (reference sequence). The CDR3 length is 15 residues. The germline V and J ends were trimmed by 0 bases and 0 bases, with 12 bases remaining between them. The CDR3 nucleotides are TGCAGTGCTAGAGATGCCCGGGACACCTCCTACGAGCAGTACTTC. Protein product: CSARDARDTSYEQYF.

This clonotype was seen repeatedly, ten times or more. The rearrangement uses TRBV12-3 or TRBV12-4 and TRBJ1-2; perhaps TRBD1 as D (6 bases). The V end was cut by 0 bases, the J end by 6 bases, with 11 bases between. The CDR3 length is 14 residues. CDR3 in amino acids: CASSLALTGDGYTF. The CDR3 nucleotides read TGTGCCAGCAGTTTAGCGCTGACAGGCGATGGCTACACCTTC.

The chain joins TRBV6-1 to TRBJ1-4; D perhaps matches TRBD1 (6 bases). This CDR3 comprises 16 residues. The V end was cut by 2 bases, the J end by 4 bases, with 14 bases between. Germline-derived CDR1 and CDR2 are MNHNS and SASEGT. The CDR3 loop reads CASSESLGQLNEKLFF. CDR3 DNA sequence: TGTGCCAGCAGTGAAAGTCTGGGACAACTTAATGAAAAACTGTTTTTT.

V usage is TRBV10-3 and J usage is TRBJ1-5, with D perhaps TRBD1 (5 bases). There are 15 residues in the CDR3. Germline V gene sequence: CDR1 ENHRY, CDR2 SYGVKD. V lost 5 bases and J lost 2, with 13 bases in between. The CDR3 loop reads CAISPGPGGNQPQHF. In DNA, the CDR3 is TGTGCCATCAGTCCGGGGCCAGGAGGCAATCAGCCCCAGCATTTT.

The gene calls are TRBV11-2 and TRBJ1-2; maybe TRBD1 (6 bases). The V and J ends lost 8 bases and 3 bases respectively, with 16 bases between them. CDR3 length: 14 amino acids. Germline CDR1 and CDR2: SGHAT and FQNNGV. The CDR3 DNA reads TGTGCCAGCGGACCCGGACAGCGTCACTATGGCTACACCTTC. Translation gives CASGPGQRHYGYTF.